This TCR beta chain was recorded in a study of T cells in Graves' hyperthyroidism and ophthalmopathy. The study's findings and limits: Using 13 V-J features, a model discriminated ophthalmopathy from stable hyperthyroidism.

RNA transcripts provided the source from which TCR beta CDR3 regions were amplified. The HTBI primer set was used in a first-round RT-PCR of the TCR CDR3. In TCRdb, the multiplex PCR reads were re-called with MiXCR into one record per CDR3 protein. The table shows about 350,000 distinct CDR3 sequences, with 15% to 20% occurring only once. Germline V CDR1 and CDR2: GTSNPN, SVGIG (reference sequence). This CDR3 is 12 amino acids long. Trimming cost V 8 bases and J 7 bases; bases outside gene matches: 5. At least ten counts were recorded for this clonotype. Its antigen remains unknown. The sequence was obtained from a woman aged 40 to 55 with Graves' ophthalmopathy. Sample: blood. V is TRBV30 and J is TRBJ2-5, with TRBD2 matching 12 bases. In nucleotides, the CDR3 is TGTGCCCTAGCGGGAGGGCCCGGGACCCAGTACTTC. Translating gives CALAGGPGTQYF. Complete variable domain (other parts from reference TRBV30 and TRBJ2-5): SQTIHQWPATLVQPVGSPLSLECTVEGTSNPNLYWYRQAAGRGLQLLFYSVGIGQISSEVPQNLSASRPQDRQFILSSKKLLLSDSGFYLCALAGGPGTQYFGPGTRLLVL.